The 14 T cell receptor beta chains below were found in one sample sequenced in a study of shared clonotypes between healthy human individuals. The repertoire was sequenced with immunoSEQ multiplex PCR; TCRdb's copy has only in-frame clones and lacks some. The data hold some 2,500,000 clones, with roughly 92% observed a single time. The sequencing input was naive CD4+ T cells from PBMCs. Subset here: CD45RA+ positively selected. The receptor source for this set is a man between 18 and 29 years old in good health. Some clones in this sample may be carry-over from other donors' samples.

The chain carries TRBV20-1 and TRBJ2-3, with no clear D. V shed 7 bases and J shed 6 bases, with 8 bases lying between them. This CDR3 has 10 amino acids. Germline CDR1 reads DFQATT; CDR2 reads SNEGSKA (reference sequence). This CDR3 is CSGTADTQYF. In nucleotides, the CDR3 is TGCAGTGGGACGGCGGATACGCAGTATTTT.

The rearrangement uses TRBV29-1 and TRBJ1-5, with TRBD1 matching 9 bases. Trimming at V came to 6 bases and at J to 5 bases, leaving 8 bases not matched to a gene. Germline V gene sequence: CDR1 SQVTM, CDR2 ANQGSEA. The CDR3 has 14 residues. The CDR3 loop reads CSVTTGGADQPQHF. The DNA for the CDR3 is TGCAGCGTGACCACAGGGGGCGCCGATCAGCCCCAGCATTTT.

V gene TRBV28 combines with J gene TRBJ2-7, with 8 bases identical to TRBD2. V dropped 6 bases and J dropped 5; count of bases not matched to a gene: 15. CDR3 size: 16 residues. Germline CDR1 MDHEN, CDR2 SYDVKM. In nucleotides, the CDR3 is TGTGCCAGCAGCCCTCCCCGGGGCGGGAGGTCCCACGAGCAGTACTTC. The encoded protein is CASSPPRGGRSHEQYF.

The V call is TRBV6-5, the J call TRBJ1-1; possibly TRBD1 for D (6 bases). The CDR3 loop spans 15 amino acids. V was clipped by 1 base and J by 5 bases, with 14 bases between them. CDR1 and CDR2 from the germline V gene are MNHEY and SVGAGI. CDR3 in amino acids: CASSYWVRGGTEAFF. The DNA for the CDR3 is TGTGCCAGCAGTTACTGGGTTAGAGGGGGAACTGAAGCTTTCTTT.

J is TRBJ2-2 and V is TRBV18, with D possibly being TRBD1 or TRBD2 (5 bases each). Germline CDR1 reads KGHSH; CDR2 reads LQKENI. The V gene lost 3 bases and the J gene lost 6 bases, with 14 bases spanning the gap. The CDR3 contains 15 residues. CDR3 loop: CASSPTDRGAGELFF. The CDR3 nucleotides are TGTGCCAGCTCACCTACCGACAGAGGGGCCGGGGAGCTGTTTTTT.

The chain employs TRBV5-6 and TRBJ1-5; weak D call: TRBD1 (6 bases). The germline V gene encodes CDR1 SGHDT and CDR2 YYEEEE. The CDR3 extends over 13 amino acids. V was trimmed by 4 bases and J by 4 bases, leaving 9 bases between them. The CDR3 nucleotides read TGTGCCAGCAGCATAGGACAGAATCAGCCCCAGCATTTT. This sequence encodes CASSIGQNQPQHF.

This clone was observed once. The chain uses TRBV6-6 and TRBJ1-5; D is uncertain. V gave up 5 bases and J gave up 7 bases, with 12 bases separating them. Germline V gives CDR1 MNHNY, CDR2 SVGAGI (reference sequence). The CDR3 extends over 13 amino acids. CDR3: CASSQNTGQPQHF. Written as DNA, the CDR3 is TGTGCCAGCAGTCAGAATACTGGGCAGCCCCAGCATTTT.

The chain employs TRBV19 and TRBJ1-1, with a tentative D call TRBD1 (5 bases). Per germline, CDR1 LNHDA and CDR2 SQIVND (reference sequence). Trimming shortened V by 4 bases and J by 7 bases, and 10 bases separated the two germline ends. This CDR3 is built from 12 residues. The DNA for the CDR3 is TGTGCCAGTAGTACGTACGGGGGTGAAGCTTTCTTT. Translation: CASSTYGGEAFF.

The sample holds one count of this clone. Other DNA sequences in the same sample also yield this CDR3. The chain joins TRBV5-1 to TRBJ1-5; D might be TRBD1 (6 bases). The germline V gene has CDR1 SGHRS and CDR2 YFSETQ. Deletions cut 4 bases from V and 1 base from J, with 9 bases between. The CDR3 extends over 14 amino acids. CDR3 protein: CASSPGQSNQPQHF. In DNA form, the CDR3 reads TGCGCCAGCAGCCCTGGACAGAGCAATCAGCCCCAGCATTTT.

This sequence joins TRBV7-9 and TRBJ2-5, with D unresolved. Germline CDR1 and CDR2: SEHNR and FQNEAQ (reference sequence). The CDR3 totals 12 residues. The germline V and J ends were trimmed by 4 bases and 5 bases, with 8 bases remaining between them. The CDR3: CASSSLGETQYF. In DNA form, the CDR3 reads TGTGCCAGCAGCTCACTTGGGGAGACCCAGTACTTC.

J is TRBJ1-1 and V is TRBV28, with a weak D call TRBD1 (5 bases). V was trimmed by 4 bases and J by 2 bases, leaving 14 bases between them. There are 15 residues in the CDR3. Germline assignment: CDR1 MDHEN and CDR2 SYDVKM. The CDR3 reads CASSSIRGQNTEAFF. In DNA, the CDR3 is TGTGCCAGCAGTTCCATACGGGGCCAAAACACTGAAGCTTTCTTT.

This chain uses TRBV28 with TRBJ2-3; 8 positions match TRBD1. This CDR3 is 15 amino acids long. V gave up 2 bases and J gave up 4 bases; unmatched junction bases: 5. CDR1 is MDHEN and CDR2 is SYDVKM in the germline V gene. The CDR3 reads CASSLQGAVPDTQYF. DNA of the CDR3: TGTGCCAGCAGTTTACAGGGGGCCGTACCAGATACGCAGTATTTT.

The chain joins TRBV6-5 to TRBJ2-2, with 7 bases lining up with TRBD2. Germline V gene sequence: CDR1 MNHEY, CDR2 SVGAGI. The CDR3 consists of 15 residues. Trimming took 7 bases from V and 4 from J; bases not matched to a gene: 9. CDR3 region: CASNLLGEGTGELFF. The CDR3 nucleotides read TGTGCCAGCAACCTACTGGGGGAGGGCACCGGGGAGCTGTTTTTT.

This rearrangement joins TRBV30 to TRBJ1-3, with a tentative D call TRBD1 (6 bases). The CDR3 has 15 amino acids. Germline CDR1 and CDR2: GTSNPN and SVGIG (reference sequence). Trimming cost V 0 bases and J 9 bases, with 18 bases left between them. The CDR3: CAWSVLPTGGGTIYF. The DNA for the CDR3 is TGTGCCTGGAGTGTACTCCCGACAGGAGGAGGCACCATATATTTT. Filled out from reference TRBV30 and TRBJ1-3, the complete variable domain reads SQTIHQWPATLVQPVGSPLSLECTVEGTSNPNLYWYRQAAGRGLQLLFYSVGIGQISSEVPQNLSASRPQDRQFILSSKKLLLSDSGFYLCAWSVLPTGGGTIYFGEGSWLTVV.